The 20 T cell receptor beta chains reported below all come from one sample, sequenced in a study of blood T cell repertoires in COVID-19. The data were produced by immunoSEQ multiplex PCR, yet TCRdb's version contains in-frame clones alone and is incomplete. The sample carries under 250,000 clones, 79% recorded once. What was sequenced was peripheral blood. The receptors were sampled from a woman aged 40 to 49 with COVID-19, enrolled during active disease.

The V gene is TRBV7-2, the J gene TRBJ1-2; 8 nucleotides align to TRBD1. J lost 4 bases, V lost 8 bases, and 6 bases had no gene match. Germline CDR1 and CDR2: SGHTA and FQGNSA. This CDR3 spans 13 amino acids. The CDR3 reads CASRETGAYGYTF. For the CDR3, the DNA is TGTGCCAGCCGAGAGACAGGGGCCTATGGCTACACCTTC.

In DNA, the CDR3 is TGCGCCAGCATCTCGGGACTACCAGGGACCGGGGAGCTGTTTTTT. This gives the protein CASISGLPGTGELFF. The V call is TRBV5-1, the J call TRBJ2-2, with 7 bases matching TRBD2. Germline CDR1 and CDR2: SGHRS and YFSETQ. Trimming at V came to 6 bases and at J to 5 bases, leaving 10 bases not matched to a gene. CDR3 length: 15 amino acids.

The chain combines TRBV30 with TRBJ1-6, with no clear D. V was shortened by 0 bases and J by 5 bases, with 5 bases between the two germline ends. Germline CDR1 GTSNPN, CDR2 SVGIG (reference sequence). The CDR3 is made up of 13 amino acids. The CDR3 bases are TGTGCCTGGAGTGTTCAGAATAATTCACCCCTCCACTTT. This translates into CAWSVQNNSPLHF.

V gene TRBV7-2 combines with J gene TRBJ2-3; 9 nucleotides align to TRBD1. Germline CDR1 and CDR2: SGHTA and FQGNSA. The CDR3 extends over 15 amino acids. V shed 5 bases and J 0 bases; nucleotides not matched to a gene: 3. For the CDR3, the DNA is TGTGCCAGCAGCACGGGGACAGGGAGCACAGATACGCAGTATTTT. This encodes CASSTGTGSTDTQYF.

The J gene is TRBJ1-6, the V gene TRBV7-6; D gene ambiguous. The CDR3 loop spans 17 amino acids. Germline V CDR1 and CDR2: SGHVS, FNYEAQ. V dropped 1 base and J dropped 0 bases, with 10 bases sitting between them. CDR3 DNA: TGTGCCAGCAGCTTAGTACCTCCGAGCTCCTATAATTCACCCCTCCACTTT. Amino acid sequence: CASSLVPPSSYNSPLHF.

This clone was picked up one time. V usage is TRBV7-2 and J usage is TRBJ1-4; tentative D call: TRBD1 (5 bases). This CDR3 has 17 amino acids. The germline CDR1 and CDR2 sequences are SGHTA and FQGNSA. V lost 4 bases and J lost 0, with 15 bases in between. The CDR3 loop is CASSSTTGGTTNEKLFF. CDR3 coding DNA: TGTGCCAGCAGCTCAACGACCGGGGGGACAACTAATGAAAAACTGTTTTTT.

The rearrangement uses TRBV6-5 and TRBJ1-5, with D possibly being TRBD1 (5 bases). V dropped 2 bases and J dropped 3 bases, with 8 bases sitting between them. This CDR3 has 14 amino acids. The V gene's germline CDR1 is MNHEY and CDR2 SVGAGI. The CDR3 DNA reads TGTGCCAGCAGTTACAAAGGGGTCAATCAGCCCCAGCATTTT. Its translation is CASSYKGVNQPQHF.

The genes are TRBV19 and TRBJ1-4, with D possibly TRBD1 on 5 matching bases. The CDR3 has 14 residues. The germline CDR1 and CDR2 sequences are LNHDA and SQIVND (reference sequence). The ends were cut back, 5 bases at V and 7 bases at J, with 14 bases in the middle. The DNA for the CDR3 is TGTGCCAGTAGTTCCCAGGGCTGGGCTGAAAAACTGTTTTTT. It encodes CASSSQGWAEKLFF.

The chain is built from TRBV5-4 and TRBJ1-1; D is unresolved. The V end lost 1 base, the J end lost 5 bases, and 12 bases lay between the germline ends. Germline CDR1 and CDR2: SGHNT and YYREEE (reference sequence). The CDR3 spans 14 residues. CDR3 region: CASSLPHSRTEAFF. The CDR3 bases are TGTGCCAGCAGCTTGCCGCACAGTCGGACTGAAGCTTTCTTT.

The rearrangement joins TRBV7-6 to TRBJ2-3; the D gene is possibly TRBD2 (5 bases). Trimming pared 2 bases from V and 3 bases from J, leaving 9 bases between. The germline V gene has CDR1 SGHVS and CDR2 FNYEAQ. CDR3 size: 14 residues. This chain's CDR3 is CASSLQPGTDTQYF. CDR3 sequence (DNA): TGTGCCAGCAGCTTACAACCGGGGACAGATACGCAGTATTTT.

This chain links TRBV18 with TRBJ1-6; D is perhaps TRBD1 (5 bases). Per the germline V gene, CDR1 is KGHSH and CDR2 is LQKENI. V lost 6 bases and J lost 12, with 18 bases in between. The CDR3 extends over 14 amino acids. This CDR3 reads CASSPLTGLGPLHF. The DNA of the CDR3 is TGTGCCAGCTCCCCTCTCACAGGTCTCGGACCCCTCCACTTT.

The chain is built from TRBV2 and TRBJ2-4, with 9 bases aligning to TRBD1. In germline, CDR1 is SNHLY, CDR2 FYNNEI. The CDR3 is 16 amino acids. Trimming at V came to 10 bases and at J to 5 bases, leaving 15 bases not matched to a gene. The CDR3 nucleotides are TGTGCCACGTACGGGACAGGGACCAGTTCGGAAAACATTCAGTACTTC. Its protein is CATYGTGTSSENIQYF.

This chain connects TRBV7-3 to TRBJ2-2, with unresolved D. Deletions cut 3 bases from V and 2 bases from J, with 10 bases between. The CDR3 has 15 amino acids. In germline, CDR1 is SGHTA, CDR2 FQGTGA. CDR3 sequence reads: CASSLSPFNTGELFF. The CDR3 bases are TGTGCCAGCAGCTTGTCTCCTTTTAACACCGGGGAGCTGTTTTTT.

This clone was found a few times. This chain links TRBV9 with TRBJ2-1; TRBD2 agrees at 7 bases. This CDR3 is 14 amino acids long. Germline-derived CDR1 and CDR2 are SGDLS and YYNGEE. Trimming at V came to 2 bases and at J to 6 bases, leaving 5 bases not matched to a gene. The CDR3 nucleotides are TGTGCCAGCAGCGTGGCAGCGGGGATCAATGAGCAGTTCTTC. Protein product: CASSVAAGINEQFF.

This clone was detected once. The CDR3 loop reads CASSLTGTGNYGYTF. The CDR3 nucleotides read TGCGCCAGCAGTCTTACCGGGACAGGGAACTATGGCTACACCTTC. The J gene is TRBJ1-2, the V gene TRBV10-2, with TRBD1 matching over 9 bases. V shed 5 bases and J 2 bases; nucleotides not matched to a gene: 6. Germline CDR1 WSHSY, CDR2 SAAADI. The CDR3 is 15 amino acids.

The V and J genes are TRBV14 and TRBJ1-1; D is unresolved. The germline V gene has CDR1 SGHDN and CDR2 FVKESK. CDR3 size: 16 residues. The V and J ends lost 6 bases and 7 bases respectively, with 24 bases between them. The CDR3 loop is CASSHTYATDSLEAFF. In DNA, the CDR3 is TGTGCCAGCAGTCACACCTACGCGACGGATAGCCTTGAAGCTTTCTTT.

This clone was counted only a few times. The chain has TRBV11-3 and TRBJ1-3; 8 bases line up with TRBD1. Germline assignment: CDR1 SGHNT and CDR2 YENEEA. This CDR3 spans 17 amino acids. Germline trimming cut 3 bases from V and 3 bases from J; bases unmatched to any gene: 10. CDR3 DNA sequence: TGTGCCAGCAGCTTCGGAGCCCAGGGGGCGCTTGGAAACACCATATATTTT. Translating gives CASSFGAQGALGNTIYF. Variable domain in full (rest from reference TRBV11-3 and TRBJ1-3): EAGVVQSPRYKIIEKKQPVAFWCNPISGHNTLYWYLQNLGQGPELLIRYENEEAVDDSQLPKDRFSAERLKGVDSTLKIQPAELGDSAVYLCASSFGAQGALGNTIYFGEGSWLTVV.

The rearrangement uses TRBV3-1 (or the pseudogene TRBV3-2) and TRBJ1-2; D remains unclear. Germline V CDR1 and CDR2: LGHDT, YNNKEL (reference sequence). Trimming removed 6 bases from V and 5 bases from J, with 7 bases in between. CDR3 size: 11 residues. CDR3 sequence reads: CASSQLYGYTF. The CDR3 nucleotides are TGTGCCAGCAGTCAGTTATATGGCTACACCTTC.

This clone occurred a few times. Other DNA variants within this sample encode the same CDR3. The genes are TRBV5-1 and TRBJ2-7; 9 bases are a match to TRBD2. Germline V CDR1 and CDR2: SGHRS, YFSETQ. CDR3 size: 13 residues. With V trimmed by 0 bases and J by 7 bases, 2 bases remained unmatched. For the CDR3, the DNA is TGCGCCAGCAGCTTGGGGCTAGCGGGGGAGCAGTACTTC. Amino acids: CASSLGLAGEQYF. The full variable domain, in which reference TRBV5-1 and TRBJ2-7 provide the parts outside the CDR3, is KAGVTQTPRYLIKTRGQQVTLSCSPISGHRSVSWYQQTPGQGLQFLFEYFSETQRNKGNFPGRFSGRQFSNSRSEMNVSTLELGDSALYLCASSLGLAGEQYFGPGTRLTVT.

The chain carries TRBV30 and TRBJ1-5, with no clear D. The CDR3 totals 14 residues. Trimming took 0 bases from V and 3 from J, leaving 9 bases between them. From germline, CDR1 is GTSNPN and CDR2 SVGIG (reference sequence). The CDR3 region is CAWSVSQNNQPQHF. Written as DNA, the CDR3 is TGTGCCTGGAGTGTATCCCAAAACAATCAGCCCCAGCATTTT.